The 29 T cell receptor beta chains given below trace back to one sample, sequenced in a study of prognosis after radiotherapy for stage I lung cancer. Using two-round multiplex PCR, the authors amplified TCR beta CDR3 from genomic DNA. Round-one PCR had primers specific to each TRBV and TRBJ gene. MiXCR was run by TCRdb on the multiplex PCR reads, yielding one entry per CDR3 protein. The sample holds about 51,000 distinct CDR3 sequences; 30% to 35% are singletons and the top ten take about a tenth. Specimen: PBMCs, collected before or after stereotactic body radiation therapy (not recorded which). These receptors were collected from a donor aged 50 or older with non-small cell lung cancer.

This clonotype turned up a few times. The V and J genes are TRBV6-9 and TRBJ1-1; TRBD1 is a possible D gene (6 bases). The CDR3 covers 14 residues. V was clipped by 3 bases and J by 5 bases, with 13 bases between them. Germline loops: CDR1 MNHGY, CDR2 SVAAGI. CDR3 amino acids: CASSYGQLSTEAFF. In DNA, the CDR3 is TGTGCCAGCAGTTACGGACAGTTGAGTACTGAAGCTTTCTTT.

This clonotype came up many times. V gene TRBV6-1 combines with J gene TRBJ1-2; the D gene is possibly TRBD1 (5 bases). The V end lost 3 bases, the J end lost 2 bases, and 7 bases lay between the germline ends. Germline V gene sequence: CDR1 MNHNS, CDR2 SASEGT. There are 13 residues in the CDR3. CDR3 region: CASSETENYGYTF. CDR3 bases: TGTGCCAGCAGTGAGACAGAGAACTATGGCTACACCTTC.

In regard to this clonotype: A much larger clone differs by one base, so this may be a read error. V and J are TRBV7-2 and TRBJ1-1; no firm D call. CDR1 is SGHTA, CDR2 FQGNSA, per germline. This CDR3 has 15 residues. Written as DNA, the CDR3 is TGTGTCAGCAGTCCCGTGGTGGGGAGGAACACTGAAGCTTTCTTT. Its protein product is CVSSPVVGRNTEAFF.

This clonotype is categorized as medium-sized. The CDR3 spells CSASREEGAGGYTF. In DNA, the CDR3 is TGCAGTGCCTCAAGAGAAGAGGGGGCAGGAGGCTACACCTTC. This chain links TRBV20-1 with TRBJ1-2; 7 bases map to TRBD1. V shed 6 bases, J shed 8 bases, and the junction held 15 bases outside the gene matches. The CDR3 length is 14 residues. CDR1 DFQATT and CDR2 SNEGSKA come from the germline V gene (reference sequence).

This clonotype was observed many times. This sequence joins TRBV7-3 and TRBJ1-2; D may be TRBD1 (5 bases). This CDR3 contains 15 residues. Germline V gene lookup returns CDR1 SGHTA and CDR2 FQGTGA. V lost 4 bases, J lost 3 bases, and 15 bases lay in between. The CDR3 DNA reads TGTGCCAGCAGCTCCCCGAGGTCAGGGTACTATGGCTACACCTTC. Its translation is CASSSPRSGYYGYTF.

This clonotype came up many times. The V and J genes are TRBV12-3 or TRBV12-4 and TRBJ1-4, with D possibly being TRBD1 (5 bases). This CDR3 comprises 14 residues. V lost 6 bases and J lost 8, with 16 bases in between. The DNA of the CDR3 is TGTGCCAGCAGCACATACCGGGGGGGGGAAAAACTGTTTTTT. It translates to CASSTYRGGEKLFF.

This clonotype was counted ten times or more. This chain uses TRBV5-1 with TRBJ2-3, with D uncertain. Germline V gene lookup returns CDR1 SGHRS and CDR2 YFSETQ. The CDR3 totals 13 residues. Trimming stripped 1 base from V and 2 bases from J, with 5 bases between. The CDR3 spells CASSLLVTDTQYF. The CDR3 DNA sequence: TGCGCCAGCAGCTTGCTAGTCACAGATACGCAGTATTTT. Full variable domain (remainder filled in from reference TRBV5-1 and TRBJ2-3): KAGVTQTPRYLIKTRGQQVTLSCSPISGHRSVSWYQQTPGQGLQFLFEYFSETQRNKGNFPGRFSGRQFSNSRSEMNVSTLELGDSALYLCASSLLVTDTQYFGPGTRLTVL.

In this sample, this clonotype turned up many times. The chain carries TRBV9 and TRBJ1-2; D unclear. The CDR3 sequence is 11 residues long. The germline gives CDR1 SGDLS, CDR2 YYNGEE. V was shortened by 3 bases and J by 6 bases, with 6 bases between the two germline ends. The CDR3 bases are TGTGCCAGCAGCGCACCAGATGGCTACACCTTC. Translation gives CASSAPDGYTF.

The V gene is TRBV20-1, the J gene TRBJ1-2; D is unresolved. Germline V gene sequence: CDR1 DFQATT, CDR2 SNEGSKA (reference sequence). The germline V and J ends were trimmed by 0 bases and 8 bases, with 25 bases remaining between them. The CDR3 runs 17 residues. Written as DNA, the CDR3 is TGCAGTGCTAGAGACCGTAATTTTTGGCTATTGGCGCGCGGCTACACCTTC. Translation: CSARDRNFWLLARGYTF.

The CDR3 protein is CASSPAGRRISYEQYF. DNA for the CDR3: TGTGCCAGCAGCCCAGCGGGGAGGAGAATCTCCTACGAGCAGTACTTC. J is TRBJ2-7 and V is TRBV6-5; 7 bases agree with TRBD2. Unmatched junction bases numbered 11, after V lost 6 bases and J lost 0 bases. The germline V gene has CDR1 MNHEY and CDR2 SVGAGI. This CDR3 has 16 residues.

The V gene is TRBV28, the J gene TRBJ2-7; D is uncertain. The CDR3 runs 13 residues. Germline V gene data show CDR1 as MDHEN and CDR2 as SYDVKM. V was shortened by 3 bases and J by 1 base, with 7 bases between the two germline ends. The DNA for the CDR3 is TGTGCCAGCAGTTTCGTTGGGTCCTACGAGCAGTACTTC. Protein product: CASSFVGSYEQYF.

Concerning this clonotype itself: This clone may be a read error of a much larger clone one base away. V and J are TRBV29-1 and TRBJ2-7, with 10 bases that match TRBD1. Germline CDR1 and CDR2: SQVTM and ANQGSEA. The CDR3 runs to 16 residues. This CDR3 reads CSFERLSGQGSYEQYF. CDR3 coding DNA: TGCAGCTTTGAAAGGTTGTCGGGACAGGGGTCCTACGAGCAGTACTTC.

This clonotype was seen ten or more times. This sequence joins TRBV2 and TRBJ2-6; D gene uncertain. Germline-derived CDR1 and CDR2 are SNHLY and FYNNEI. Trimming stripped 6 bases from V and 0 bases from J, with 6 bases between. The CDR3 is 14 residues long. CDR3 nucleotide sequence: TGTGCCAGCAGACCAGGCTCTGGGGCCAACGTCCTGACTTTC. It specifies CASRPGSGANVLTF.

Many counts were recorded for this clonotype. V and J are TRBV20-1 and TRBJ1-6; D might be TRBD1 (5 bases). V lost 5 bases, J lost 8 bases, and 13 bases lay in between. CDR1 is DFQATT and CDR2 is SNEGSKA in the germline V gene (reference sequence). The CDR3 extends over 13 amino acids. The CDR3 nucleotides are TGCAGTGCTCGAAGAACGGGGGATTCACCCCTCCACTTT. Protein product: CSARRTGDSPLHF.

This chain connects TRBV30 to TRBJ1-1; 8 bases align to TRBD1. The CDR3 contains 13 residues. Germline loops: CDR1 GTSNPN, CDR2 SVGIG (reference sequence). Losses at the gene ends were 8 bases for V and 5 bases for J; bases not matched to a gene: 10. CDR3 sequence: CARIRTGRTEAFF. The CDR3 DNA follows: TGTGCCCGGATCCGGACAGGGCGTACTGAAGCTTTCTTT.

This clonotype was counted ten times or more. J is TRBJ2-7 and V is TRBV9; 11 bases agree with TRBD1. V was pared by 9 bases and J by 6 bases, with 11 bases of the junction left unmatched. CDR1 and CDR2 (germline): SGDLS, YYNGEE. CDR3 length: 14 residues. CDR3 bases: TGTGCCACCCCGTGGGGACAGGGGGTCTCCGAGCAGTACTTC. Translating gives CATPWGQGVSEQYF.

Many counts were recorded for this clonotype. In DNA form, the CDR3 reads TGTGCCAGCAGCTGGTCCGCCGGGCTAGCGGGGGCCTACGAGCAGTACTTC. It yields the protein CASSWSAGLAGAYEQYF. The rearrangement uses TRBV7-2 and TRBJ2-7; 10 nucleotides agree with TRBD2. CDR1 SGHTA and CDR2 FQGNSA come from the germline V gene. The V segment lost 4 bases and the J segment 2 bases; nucleotides outside the gene matches: 11. The CDR3 length is 17 residues.

This clonotype was recorded at least ten times. Here the CDR3 DNA reads TGTGCCAGCAGTGACCCCGGCGATGAGCAGTTCTTC. It codes for CASSDPGDEQFF. The chain is built from TRBV2 and TRBJ2-1; unclear D gene. Trimming removed 3 bases from V and 8 bases from J, with 8 bases in between. In germline, CDR1 is SNHLY, CDR2 FYNNEI. CDR3 length: 12 amino acids.

This clonotype was picked up many times. J is TRBJ1-6 and V is TRBV5-1; tentatively, D is TRBD1 (6 bases). In germline, CDR1 is SGHRS, CDR2 YFSETQ. The CDR3 runs to 16 residues. Trimming shortened V by 4 bases and J by 10 bases, and 21 bases separated the two germline ends. The CDR3 coding sequence is TGCGCCAGCAGCAAGGGGGGGACATCTGAGGGATCACCCCTCCACTTT. Protein product: CASSKGGTSEGSPLHF.

This clonotype came up a few times. A much larger clone sits a single nucleotide away, making a read error possible. The missing conserved phenylalanine or tryptophan at the end of this CDR3 makes a read error likely. This chain joins TRBV12-3 or TRBV12-4 and TRBJ1-1; D ambiguous. V shed 1 base and J shed 3 bases, with 9 bases lying between them. The CDR3 spans 14 residues. The CDR3 sequence is CASSLEGQDTEAFL. The CDR3 DNA reads as TGTGCCAGCAGTTTAGAAGGTCAGGACACTGAAGCTTTCCTT.

The V gene is TRBV5-4, the J gene TRBJ1-1, with a tentative D call TRBD1 (5 bases). V lost 4 bases and J lost 11, with 24 bases in between. The CDR3 contains 15 residues. CDR1 and CDR2 (germline): SGHNT, YYREEE (reference sequence). This CDR3 is CASSPTLIQGGVAFF. CDR3 DNA sequence: TGTGCCAGCAGCCCAACTTTAATTCAGGGAGGAGTCGCTTTCTTT. Supplemented by reference TRBV5-4 and TRBJ1-1, the full variable domain reads ETGVTQSPTHLIKTRGQQVTLRCSSQSGHNTVSWYQQALGQGPQFIFQYYREEENGRGNFPPRFSGLQFPNYSSELNVNALELDDSALYLCASSPTLIQGGVAFFGQGTRLTVV.

At least ten counts were recorded for this clonotype. This chain links TRBV6-2 or TRBV6-3 with TRBJ2-7, with a possible D match to TRBD2 (6 bases). Germline assignment: CDR1 MNHEY and CDR2 SVGEGT. Trimming cost V 4 bases and J 6 bases, with 13 bases left between them. The CDR3 contains 13 residues. CDR3 DNA sequence: TGTGCCAGCAGTTCGCGGCGGGACGGCGAGCAGTACTTC. Translating gives CASSSRRDGEQYF.

This clonotype has just one count. Possible read error: a much larger clone is one base away. The V call is TRBV3-1, the J call TRBJ1-1; unclear D gene. CDR1 is LGHDT and CDR2 is YNNKEL in the germline V gene (reference sequence). The CDR3 sequence is 12 residues long. The CDR3 loop is CASSQDFYEDFF. DNA for the CDR3: TGTGCCAGCAGCCAAGATTTTTATGAAGATTTCTTT.

In this sample, this clonotype turned up many times. The chain uses TRBV10-3 and TRBJ2-1; TRBD2 aligns across 8 bases. The CDR3 has 16 residues. V lost 5 bases to trimming and J lost 4 bases; unmatched junction nucleotides: 10. CDR1 and CDR2 from the germline V gene are ENHRY and SYGVKD. CDR3 nucleotides: TGTGCCATCAGTCCCCGGGGGGGAGGTGAATACAATGAGCAGTTCTTC. It translates to CAISPRGGGEYNEQFF.

This clonotype was observed at least ten times. The chain employs TRBV12-3 or TRBV12-4 and TRBJ2-7, with D perhaps matching TRBD2 (5 bases). Trimming shortened V by 7 bases and J by 4 bases, and 17 bases separated the two germline ends. This CDR3 spans 14 amino acids. In DNA, the CDR3 is TGTGCCAGCACCGTCGGGCCCGGGGTTTACGAGCAGTACTTC. Amino acid sequence: CASTVGPGVYEQYF.

This clonotype was detected a few times. One base away lies a much larger clone, so this may be a sequencing read error. This chain joins TRBV6-1 and TRBJ2-1; the match to TRBD2 covers 9 bases. The V gene's germline CDR1 is MNHNS and CDR2 SASEGT. The CDR3 length is 15 residues. This CDR3 reads CAGSQTSGSYNEQFF. Written as DNA, the CDR3 is TGTGCCGGCAGTCAGACTAGCGGCTCCTACAATGAGCAGTTCTTC.

This clonotype was counted a few times. This may stem from a read error, because a much larger clone lies one nucleotide away. This chain links TRBV9 with TRBJ2-5; the match to TRBD2 covers 7 bases. The CDR3 spans 14 residues. Germline CDR1 SGDLS, CDR2 YYNGEE. CDR3 protein: CASSLRTSGENQYF. The CDR3 DNA is TGTGCCAGCAGTCTTCGGACTAGTGGGGAGAACCAGTACTTC.

This clonotype showed up many times. V is TRBV6-2 or TRBV6-3 and J is TRBJ1-1, with a possible D match to TRBD1 (6 bases). Per the germline V gene, CDR1 is MNHEY and CDR2 is SVGEGT. This CDR3 is 14 amino acids long. V lost 7 bases, J lost 1 base, and 13 bases lay in between. As DNA, the CDR3 is TGTGCCAGCACCTCAGGACAGACGAACACTGAAGCTTTCTTT. It translates to CASTSGQTNTEAFF.

This clonotype has a count of ten or more. The rearrangement joins TRBV12-3 or TRBV12-4 to TRBJ1-1; D is ambiguous. V was trimmed by 3 bases and J by 0 bases, leaving 5 bases between them. This CDR3 comprises 13 residues. The CDR3 DNA is TGTGCCAGCAGTTTGGGCATGAACACTGAAGCTTTCTTT. Translating gives CASSLGMNTEAFF.